The 10 T cell receptor beta chains given below trace back to one sample, sequenced in a study of beta chain features in type 1 diabetes. Study findings and constraints: Significant though moderate, a shortening of TCRB CDR3s appeared in all four CD4+ subsets of Type 1 diabetes patients.

The antigens for these receptors are not known. cDNA synthesis used the whole RNA isolate, giving expressed TCRB sequences. Produced via immunoSEQ multiplex PCR; TCRdb's table is partial and in-frame only. The sample includes 130,000 to 150,000 clones, about 13% of them seen just once. Sequencing was done on a sample of central memory CD4+ T cells from blood. These receptors came from a man younger than 35 with type 1 diabetes.

The genes are TRBV7-2 and TRBJ2-1, with TRBD2 as a possible D gene (5 bases). V was clipped by 3 bases and J by 9 bases, with 9 bases between them. The CDR3 contains 12 residues. The germline V gene has CDR1 SGHTA and CDR2 FQGNSA. DNA for the CDR3: TGTGCCAGCAGCTTCCGGGGTACTGAGCAGTTCTTC. Translating gives CASSFRGTEQFF.

The chain is built from TRBV30 and TRBJ2-3; a possible D gene is TRBD1 (6 bases). The length of the CDR3 is 15 residues. Germline loops: CDR1 GTSNPN, CDR2 SVGIG (reference sequence). V was clipped by 0 bases and J by 2 bases, with 12 bases between them. The CDR3: CAWSVGGGLTDTQYF. CDR3 DNA: TGTGCCTGGAGTGTAGGTGGGGGCCTCACAGATACGCAGTATTTT.

This clone came up a few times. DNA for the CDR3: TGCGCCAGCAGCTCCGGATGGGGAACTAATGAAAAACTGTTTTTT. Its translation: CASSSGWGTNEKLFF. This chain joins TRBV5-1 and TRBJ1-4; no clear D gene. The germline V and J ends were trimmed by 3 bases and 1 base, with 10 bases remaining between them. The CDR3 is 15 residues long. CDR1 SGHRS and CDR2 YFSETQ come from the germline V gene.

The chain couples TRBV4-2 to TRBJ2-3; D is perhaps TRBD1 or TRBD2 (5 bases each). Trimming shortened V by 1 base and J by 0 bases, and 8 bases separated the two germline ends. The CDR3 sequence is 15 residues long. Germline assignment: CDR1 LGHNA and CDR2 YNFKEQ. CDR3 sequence (DNA): TGTGCCAGCAGCCAAGCCGGGGCAAGCACAGATACGCAGTATTTT. Amino acid sequence: CASSQAGASTDTQYF.

The rearrangement uses TRBV28 and TRBJ2-7; D unclear. The germline CDR1 and CDR2 sequences are MDHEN and SYDVKM. The CDR3 sequence is 17 residues long. V was pared by 3 bases and J by 4 bases, with 22 bases between. The CDR3 sequence: CASSFEYQPSGNYEQYF. The CDR3 bases are TGTGCCAGCAGTTTCGAGTACCAGCCCTCCGGTAATTACGAGCAGTACTTC.

This clone was found a few times. The rearrangement uses TRBV21-1 and TRBJ2-4; the DNA was not compared with TRBD2, the D call given in the table. TRBV21-1 is tagged as a pseudogene. This CDR3 has 15 residues. The CDR3 is CASMWGRRAKNIQYF. The CDR3 coding sequence is TGTGCCAGCATGTGGGGGAGGAGGGCCAAAAACATTCAGTACTTC.

The chain joins TRBV7-2 to TRBJ2-5, with D perhaps matching TRBD1 (5 bases). This CDR3 is built from 14 residues. Germline CDR1 is SGHTA and CDR2 is FQGNSA. The V gene lost 4 bases and the J gene lost 2 bases, with 11 bases spanning the gap. CDR3 loop: CASSSSWTQETQYF. The CDR3 DNA is TGTGCCAGCAGCTCTTCCTGGACACAAGAGACCCAGTACTTC. Combining the CDR3 with reference TRBV7-2 and TRBJ2-5 gives the whole variable domain GAGVSQSPSNKVTEKGKDVELRCDPISGHTALYWYRQSLGQGLEFLIYFQGNSAPDKSGLPSDRFSAERTGGSVSTLTIQRTQQEDSAVYLCASSSSWTQETQYFGPGTRLLVL.

This clone was counted a few times. This chain uses TRBV30 with TRBJ2-7; D is uncertain. This CDR3 has 12 amino acids. Deletions cut 2 bases from V and 3 bases from J, with 8 bases between. CDR1 is GTSNPN and CDR2 is SVGIG in the germline V gene (reference sequence). The CDR3 reads CAWSPTHYEQYF. The DNA of the CDR3 is TGTGCCTGGAGTCCTACCCACTACGAGCAGTACTTC.

This clone was seen more than once but under ten times. The same CDR3 is also encoded by other DNA sequences in this sample. V and J are TRBV5-1 and TRBJ1-1; D is unclear. Germline lookup yields CDR1 SGHRS and CDR2 YFSETQ. V lost 4 bases, J lost 1 base, and 8 bases lay in between. The CDR3 length is 13 residues. In nucleotides, the CDR3 is TGCGCCAGCAGCCTAGACCCGAACACTGAAGCTTTCTTT. Amino acid sequence: CASSLDPNTEAFF.

This clone has just a few counts. The rearrangement joins TRBV9 to TRBJ1-5; D not certain. Germline CDR1 reads SGDLS; CDR2 reads YYNGEE. The germline V and J ends were trimmed by 0 bases and 6 bases, with 16 bases remaining between them. The CDR3 covers 16 residues. DNA of the CDR3: TGTGCCAGCAGCGTAGGGCCCTCCTCGGTTGGTCAGCCCCAGCATTTT. Its translation is CASSVGPSSVGQPQHF.